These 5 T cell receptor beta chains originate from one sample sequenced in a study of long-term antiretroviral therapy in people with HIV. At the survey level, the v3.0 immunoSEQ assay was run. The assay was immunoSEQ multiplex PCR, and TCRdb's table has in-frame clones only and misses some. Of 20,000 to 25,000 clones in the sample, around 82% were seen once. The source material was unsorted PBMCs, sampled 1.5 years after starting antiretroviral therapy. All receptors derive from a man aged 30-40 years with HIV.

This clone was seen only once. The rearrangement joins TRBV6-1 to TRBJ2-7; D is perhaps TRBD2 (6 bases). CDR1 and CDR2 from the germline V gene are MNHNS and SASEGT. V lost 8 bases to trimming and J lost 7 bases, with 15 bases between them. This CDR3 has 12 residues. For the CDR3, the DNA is TGTGCCAGCGACAGAGGGGCGGGGGAGCAGTACTTC. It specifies CASDRGAGEQYF.

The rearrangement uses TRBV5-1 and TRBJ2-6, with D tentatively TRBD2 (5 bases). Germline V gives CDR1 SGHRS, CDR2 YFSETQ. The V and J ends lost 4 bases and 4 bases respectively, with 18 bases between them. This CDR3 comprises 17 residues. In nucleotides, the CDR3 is TGCGCCAGCAGCCAGAGGGTGAATTCGGACGGGGCCAACGTCCTGACTTTC. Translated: CASSQRVNSDGANVLTF.

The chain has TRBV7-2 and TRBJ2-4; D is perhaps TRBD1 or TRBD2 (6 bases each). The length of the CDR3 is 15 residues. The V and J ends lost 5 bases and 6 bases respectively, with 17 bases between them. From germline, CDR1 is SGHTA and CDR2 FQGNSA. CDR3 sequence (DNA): TGTGCCAGCAGCGTGGACACCGGAGGGGGAAACATTCAGTACTTC. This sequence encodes CASSVDTGGGNIQYF.

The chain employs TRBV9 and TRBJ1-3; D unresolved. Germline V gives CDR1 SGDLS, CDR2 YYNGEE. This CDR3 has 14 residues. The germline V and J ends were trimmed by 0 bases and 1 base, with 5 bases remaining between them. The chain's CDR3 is CASSVAWSGNTIYF. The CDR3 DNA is TGTGCCAGCAGCGTAGCGTGGTCTGGAAACACCATATATTTT.

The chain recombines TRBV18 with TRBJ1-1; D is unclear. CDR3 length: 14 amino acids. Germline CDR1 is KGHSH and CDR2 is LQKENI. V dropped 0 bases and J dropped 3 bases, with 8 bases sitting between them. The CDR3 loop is CASSPPSTDTEAFF. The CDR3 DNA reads TGTGCCAGCTCACCACCGTCCACAGACACTGAAGCTTTCTTT.